This T cell receptor (beta chain) was recorded in a study of Ad26.COV2.S vaccination and SARS-CoV-2 variants. Treatment of the sample: roughly 18 received Ad26.COV2.S at low or high dose, single or two shots; about 5 received placebo; per-sample allocation not given. Sampling was done on day 63 after the first vaccine or placebo injection. Generated by immunoSEQ multiplex PCR, the TCRdb table keeps only in-frame clones and is missing some. The sample yields about 480,000 clones, roughly 87% seen once. The germline V and J ends were trimmed by 4 bases and 4 bases, with 7 bases remaining between them. The CDR3 runs 12 residues. Germline loops: CDR1 SGHNT, CDR2 YENEEA.

V gene TRBV11-3 combines with J gene TRBJ1-1, with D tentatively TRBD1 (5 bases). The sample was peripheral blood, taken in a trial of Ad26.COV2.S vaccine versus placebo. The sequence was collected from a person between 18 and 65 years old who received the Ad26.COV2.S COVID-19 vaccine or a placebo. The CDR3 sequence is CASSSRGTEAFF. The CDR3 DNA reads as TGTGCCAGCAGCTCGAGGGGCACTGAAGCTTTCTTT.